Sequencing of this T cell receptor beta chain was carried out in a study of blood T cell repertoires in COVID-19. On the study more broadly: Sources were T cells, B-cell-depleted T cells, or PBMCs; the material itself was cDNA or gDNA.

How the authors handled the data: Cell counts per sample came from amplifying reference gene primers. Profiling relied on immunoSEQ multiplex PCR, and the TCRdb table lists in-frame clones only, not all of them. Clone size and the V and J calls come from that table; the DNA yielded D and trimming. The data hold a few hundred thousand clones, with roughly 88% observed a single time. A single count supports this clone. This CDR3 has 13 residues. Deletions cut 7 bases from V and 7 bases from J, with 13 bases between. The germline V gene encodes CDR1 MDHEN and CDR2 SYDVKM. The rearrangement links TRBV28 to TRBJ1-4; weak D call: TRBD1 (5 bases). The sequencing input was peripheral blood. The TCR originated in a woman aged 50 to 65 with COVID-19, enrolled during active disease. The chain's CDR3 is CASNPGGGEKLFF. CDR3 sequence (DNA): TGTGCCAGCAACCCGGGGGGGGGTGAAAAACTGTTTTTT.